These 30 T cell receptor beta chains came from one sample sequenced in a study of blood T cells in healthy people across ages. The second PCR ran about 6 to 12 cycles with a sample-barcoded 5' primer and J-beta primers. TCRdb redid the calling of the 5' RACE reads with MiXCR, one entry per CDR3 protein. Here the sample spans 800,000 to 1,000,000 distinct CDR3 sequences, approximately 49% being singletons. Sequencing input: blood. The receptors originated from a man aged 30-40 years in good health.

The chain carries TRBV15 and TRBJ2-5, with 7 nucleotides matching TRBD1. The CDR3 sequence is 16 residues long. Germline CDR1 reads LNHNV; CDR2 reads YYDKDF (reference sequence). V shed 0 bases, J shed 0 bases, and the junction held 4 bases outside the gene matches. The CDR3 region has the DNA TGTGCCACCAGCAGAGATCAACAGGGGTACCAAGAGACCCAGTACTTC. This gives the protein CATSRDQQGYQETQYF.

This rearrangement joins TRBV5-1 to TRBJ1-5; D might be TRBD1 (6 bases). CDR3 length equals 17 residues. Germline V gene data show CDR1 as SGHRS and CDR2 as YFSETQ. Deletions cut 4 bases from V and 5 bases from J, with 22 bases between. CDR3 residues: CASSPGGGAFSHQPQHF. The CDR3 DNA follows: TGCGCCAGCAGCCCCGGAGGGGGGGCTTTTTCGCATCAGCCCCAGCATTTT.

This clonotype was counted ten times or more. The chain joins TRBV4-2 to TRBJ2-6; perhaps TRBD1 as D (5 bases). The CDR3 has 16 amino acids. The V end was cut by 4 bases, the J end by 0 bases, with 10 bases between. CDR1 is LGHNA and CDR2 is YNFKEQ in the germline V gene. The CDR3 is CASSREQDSGANVLTF. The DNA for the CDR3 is TGTGCCAGCAGCCGGGAACAGGACTCTGGGGCCAACGTCCTGACTTTC.

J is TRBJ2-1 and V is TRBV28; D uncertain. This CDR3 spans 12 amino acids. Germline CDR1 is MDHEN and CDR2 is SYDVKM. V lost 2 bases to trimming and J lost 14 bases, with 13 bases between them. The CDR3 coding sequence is TGTGCCAGCAGTTTAGTTCGGCCCGGAAAGTTCTTC. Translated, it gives CASSLVRPGKFF. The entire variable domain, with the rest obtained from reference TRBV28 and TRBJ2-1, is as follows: DVKVTQSSRYLVKRTGEKVFLECVQDMDHENMFWYRQDPGLGLRLIYFSYDVKMKEKGDIPEGYSVSREKKERFSLILESASTNQTSMYLCASSLVRPGKFFGPGTRLTVL.

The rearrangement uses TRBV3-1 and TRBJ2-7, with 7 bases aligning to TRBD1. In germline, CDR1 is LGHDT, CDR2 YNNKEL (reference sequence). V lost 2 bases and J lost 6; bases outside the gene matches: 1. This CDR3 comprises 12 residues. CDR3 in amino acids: CASSQNRGEQYF. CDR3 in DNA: TGTGCCAGCAGCCAAAACAGGGGCGAGCAGTACTTC.

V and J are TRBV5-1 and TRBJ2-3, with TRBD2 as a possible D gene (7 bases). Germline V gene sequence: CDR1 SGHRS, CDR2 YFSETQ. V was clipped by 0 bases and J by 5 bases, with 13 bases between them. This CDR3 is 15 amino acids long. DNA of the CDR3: TGCGCCAGCAGCTTGGCCCGGGGGGCCTTAGATACGCAGTATTTT. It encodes CASSLARGALDTQYF.

CDR3: CSVHGGSGTPYNEQFF. The CDR3 coding sequence is TGCAGCGTCCATGGGGGTAGCGGGACTCCCTACAATGAGCAGTTCTTC. V gene TRBV29-1 combines with J gene TRBJ2-1, with 8 bases that match TRBD2. Germline assignment: CDR1 SQVTM and CDR2 ANQGSEA. Unmatched junction bases numbered 12, after V lost 6 bases and J lost 2 bases. CDR3 length: 16 residues.

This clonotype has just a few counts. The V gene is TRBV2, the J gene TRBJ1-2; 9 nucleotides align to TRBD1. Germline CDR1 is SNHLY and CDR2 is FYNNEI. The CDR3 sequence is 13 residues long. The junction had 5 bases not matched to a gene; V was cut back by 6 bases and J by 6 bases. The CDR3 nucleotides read TGTGCCAGCAGGGGGACAGGGAGCGATGGCTACACCTTC. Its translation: CASRGTGSDGYTF.

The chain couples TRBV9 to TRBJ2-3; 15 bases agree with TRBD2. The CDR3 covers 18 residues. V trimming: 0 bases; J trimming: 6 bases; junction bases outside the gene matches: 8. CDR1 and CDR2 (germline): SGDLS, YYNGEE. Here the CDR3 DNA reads TGTGCCAGCAGCGTAGCTGTGGGACTAGCGGGGGGCCGGGATACGCAGTATTTT. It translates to CASSVAVGLAGGRDTQYF.

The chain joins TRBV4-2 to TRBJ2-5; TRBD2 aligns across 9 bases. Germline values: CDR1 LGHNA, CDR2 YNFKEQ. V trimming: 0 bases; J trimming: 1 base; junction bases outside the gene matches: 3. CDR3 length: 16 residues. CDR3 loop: CASSQEATSGQETQYF. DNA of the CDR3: TGTGCCAGCAGCCAAGAGGCGACTAGCGGCCAAGAGACCCAGTACTTC.

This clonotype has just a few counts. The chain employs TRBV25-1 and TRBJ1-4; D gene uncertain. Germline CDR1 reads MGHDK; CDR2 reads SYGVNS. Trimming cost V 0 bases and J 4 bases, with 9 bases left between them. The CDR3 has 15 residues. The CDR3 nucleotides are TGTGCCAGCAGTGAATATAGCAGACGTAATGAAAAACTGTTTTTT. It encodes CASSEYSRRNEKLFF. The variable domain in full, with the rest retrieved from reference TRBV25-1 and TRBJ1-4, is EADIYQTPRYLVIGTGKKITLECSQTMGHDKMYWYQQDPGMELHLIHYSYGVNSTEKGDLSSESTVSRIRTEHFPLTLESARPSHTSQYLCASSEYSRRNEKLFFGSGTQLSVL.

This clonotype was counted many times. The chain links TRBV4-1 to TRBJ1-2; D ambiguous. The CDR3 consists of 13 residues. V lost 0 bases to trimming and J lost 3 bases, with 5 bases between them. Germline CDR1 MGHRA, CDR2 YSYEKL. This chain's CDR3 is CASSQDVDYGYTF. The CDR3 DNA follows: TGCGCCAGCAGCCAAGATGTAGACTATGGCTACACCTTC.

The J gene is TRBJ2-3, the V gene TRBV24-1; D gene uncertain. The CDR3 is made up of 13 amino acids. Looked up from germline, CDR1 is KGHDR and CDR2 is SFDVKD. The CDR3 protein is CATGSRGADTQYF. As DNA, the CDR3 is TGTGCTACCGGGTCCCGTGGGGCAGATACGCAGTATTTT.

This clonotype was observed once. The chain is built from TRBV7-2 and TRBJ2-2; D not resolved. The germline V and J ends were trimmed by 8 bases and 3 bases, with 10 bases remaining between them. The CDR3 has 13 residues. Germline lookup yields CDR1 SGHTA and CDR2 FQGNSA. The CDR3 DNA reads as TGTGCCAGCTCGCTCCAGTACACCGGGGAGCTGTTTTTT. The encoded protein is CASSLQYTGELFF.

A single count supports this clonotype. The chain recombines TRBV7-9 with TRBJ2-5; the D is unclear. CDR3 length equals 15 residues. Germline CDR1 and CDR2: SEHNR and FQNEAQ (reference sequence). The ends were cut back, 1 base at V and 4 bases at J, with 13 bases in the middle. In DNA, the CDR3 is TGTGCCAGCAGCTTAGTGCCCAGCCCCACAGAGACCCAGTACTTC. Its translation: CASSLVPSPTETQYF.

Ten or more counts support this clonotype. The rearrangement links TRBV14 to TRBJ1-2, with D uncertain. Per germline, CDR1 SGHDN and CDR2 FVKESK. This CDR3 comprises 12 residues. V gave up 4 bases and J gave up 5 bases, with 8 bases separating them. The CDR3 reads CASSPTVYGYTF. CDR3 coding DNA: TGTGCCAGCAGCCCCACAGTGTATGGCTACACCTTC.

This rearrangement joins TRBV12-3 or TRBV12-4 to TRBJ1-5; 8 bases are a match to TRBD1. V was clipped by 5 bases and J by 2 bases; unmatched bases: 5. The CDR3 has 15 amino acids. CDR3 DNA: TGTGCCAGCAGTGTACAGGGGGTCGGCAATCAGCCCCAGCATTTT. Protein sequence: CASSVQGVGNQPQHF.

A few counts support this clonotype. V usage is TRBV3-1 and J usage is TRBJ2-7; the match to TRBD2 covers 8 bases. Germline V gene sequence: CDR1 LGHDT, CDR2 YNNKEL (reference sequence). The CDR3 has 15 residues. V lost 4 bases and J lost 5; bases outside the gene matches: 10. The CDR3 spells CASSPLGSGGHEQYF. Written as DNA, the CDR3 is TGTGCCAGCAGCCCCCTAGGGAGCGGGGGCCACGAGCAGTACTTC.

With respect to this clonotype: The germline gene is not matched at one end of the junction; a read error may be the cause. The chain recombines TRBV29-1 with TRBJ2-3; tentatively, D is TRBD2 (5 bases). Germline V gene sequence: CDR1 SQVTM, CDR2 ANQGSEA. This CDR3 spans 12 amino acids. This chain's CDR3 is CSVEGLGDAQYF. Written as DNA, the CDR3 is TGCAGCGTTGAAGGATTGGGAGATGCGCAGTATTTT.

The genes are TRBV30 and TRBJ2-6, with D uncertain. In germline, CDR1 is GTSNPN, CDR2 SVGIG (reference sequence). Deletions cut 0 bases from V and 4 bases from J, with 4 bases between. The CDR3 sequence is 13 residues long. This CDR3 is CAWSVGGANVLTF. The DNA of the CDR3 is TGTGCCTGGAGTGTGGGGGGGGCCAACGTCCTGACTTTC. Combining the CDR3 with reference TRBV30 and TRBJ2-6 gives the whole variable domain SQTIHQWPATLVQPVGSPLSLECTVEGTSNPNLYWYRQAAGRGLQLLFYSVGIGQISSEVPQNLSASRPQDRQFILSSKKLLLSDSGFYLCAWSVGGANVLTFGAGSRLTVL.

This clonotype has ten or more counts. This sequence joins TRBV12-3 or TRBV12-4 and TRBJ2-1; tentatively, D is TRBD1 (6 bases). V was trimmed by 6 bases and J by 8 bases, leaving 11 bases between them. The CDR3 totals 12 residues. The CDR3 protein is CASSLQGYEQFF. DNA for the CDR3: TGTGCCAGCAGCTTACAGGGCTATGAGCAGTTCTTC.

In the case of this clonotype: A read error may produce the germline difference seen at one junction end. As DNA, the CDR3 is TGTGCCTGCAGCTTAGGTTTGGGACTAGCGGGGAAAAGCTCCTACAATGAGCAGTTCTTC. It encodes CACSLGLGLAGKSSYNEQFF. The chain links TRBV7-9 to TRBJ2-1; 13 bases match TRBD2. The CDR3 runs to 20 residues. Germline V lookup: CDR1 SEHNR, CDR2 FQNEAQ (reference sequence).

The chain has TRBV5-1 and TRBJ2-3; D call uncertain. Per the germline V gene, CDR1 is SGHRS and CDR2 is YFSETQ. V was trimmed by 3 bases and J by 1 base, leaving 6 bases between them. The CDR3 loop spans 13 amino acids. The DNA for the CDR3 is TGCGCCAGCAGCTGGATGGGCACAGATACGCAGTATTTT. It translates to CASSWMGTDTQYF.

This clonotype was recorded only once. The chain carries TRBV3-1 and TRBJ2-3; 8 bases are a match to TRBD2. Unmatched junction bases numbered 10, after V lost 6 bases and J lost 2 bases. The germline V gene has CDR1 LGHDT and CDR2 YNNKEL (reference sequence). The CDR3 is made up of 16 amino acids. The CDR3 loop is CASRLHGTSDTDTQYF. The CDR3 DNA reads TGTGCCAGCAGACTTCACGGGACTAGTGACACAGATACGCAGTATTTT.

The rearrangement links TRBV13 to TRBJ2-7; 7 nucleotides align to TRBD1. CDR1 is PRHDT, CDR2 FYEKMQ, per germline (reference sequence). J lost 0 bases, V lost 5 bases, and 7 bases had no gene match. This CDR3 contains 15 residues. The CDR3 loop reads CASSLRQGRSYEQYF. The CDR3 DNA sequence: TGTGCCAGCAGCCTCCGACAGGGCCGCTCCTACGAGCAGTACTTC.

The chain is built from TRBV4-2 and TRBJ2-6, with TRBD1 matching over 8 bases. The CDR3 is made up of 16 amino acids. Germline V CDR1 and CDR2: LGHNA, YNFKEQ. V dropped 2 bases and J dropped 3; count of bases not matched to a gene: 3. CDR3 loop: CASSQQGASGANVLTF. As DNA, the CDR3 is TGTGCCAGCAGCCAACAGGGGGCAAGTGGGGCCAACGTCCTGACTTTC.

CDR3 nucleotide sequence: TGTGCCAGCAGTCCCGGCATGAGCTCCTACGAGCAGTACTTC. Protein: CASSPGMSSYEQYF. The rearrangement joins TRBV6-1 to TRBJ2-7; D not certain. V lost 5 bases and J lost 0, with 11 bases in between. This CDR3 spans 14 amino acids. The germline CDR1 and CDR2 sequences are MNHNS and SASEGT.

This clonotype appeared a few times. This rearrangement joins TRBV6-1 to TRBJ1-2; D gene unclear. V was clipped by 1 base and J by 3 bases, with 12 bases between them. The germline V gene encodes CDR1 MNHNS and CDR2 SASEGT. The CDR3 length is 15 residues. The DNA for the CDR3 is TGTGCCAGCAGTGAAGGAGTTGGCAGCTACTATGGCTACACCTTC. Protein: CASSEGVGSYYGYTF.

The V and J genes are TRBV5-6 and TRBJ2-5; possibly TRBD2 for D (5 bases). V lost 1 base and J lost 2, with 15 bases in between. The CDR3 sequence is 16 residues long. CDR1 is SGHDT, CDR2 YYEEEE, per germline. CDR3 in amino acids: CASSLRGYILQETQYF. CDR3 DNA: TGTGCCAGCAGCTTGCGGGGTTATATTCTTCAAGAGACCCAGTACTTC.

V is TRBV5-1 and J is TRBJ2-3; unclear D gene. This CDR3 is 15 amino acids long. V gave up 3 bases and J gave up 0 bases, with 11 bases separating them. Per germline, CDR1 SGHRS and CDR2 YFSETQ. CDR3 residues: CASSSGPTSTDTQYF. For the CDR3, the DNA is TGCGCCAGCAGCTCCGGCCCTACTAGCACAGATACGCAGTATTTT. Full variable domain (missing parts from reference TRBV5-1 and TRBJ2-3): KAGVTQTPRYLIKTRGQQVTLSCSPISGHRSVSWYQQTPGQGLQFLFEYFSETQRNKGNFPGRFSGRQFSNSRSEMNVSTLELGDSALYLCASSSGPTSTDTQYFGPGTRLTVL.